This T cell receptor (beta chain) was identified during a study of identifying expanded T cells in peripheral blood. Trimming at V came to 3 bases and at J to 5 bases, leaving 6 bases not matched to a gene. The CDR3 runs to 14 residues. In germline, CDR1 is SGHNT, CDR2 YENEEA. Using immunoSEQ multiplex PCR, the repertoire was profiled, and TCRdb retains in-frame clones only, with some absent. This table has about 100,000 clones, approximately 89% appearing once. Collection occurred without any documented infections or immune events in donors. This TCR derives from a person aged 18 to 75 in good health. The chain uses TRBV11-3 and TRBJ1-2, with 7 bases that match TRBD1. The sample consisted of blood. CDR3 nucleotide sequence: TGTGCCAGCAGCTTGGGTCAGGGGGATTATGGCTACACCTTC. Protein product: CASSLGQGDYGYTF.